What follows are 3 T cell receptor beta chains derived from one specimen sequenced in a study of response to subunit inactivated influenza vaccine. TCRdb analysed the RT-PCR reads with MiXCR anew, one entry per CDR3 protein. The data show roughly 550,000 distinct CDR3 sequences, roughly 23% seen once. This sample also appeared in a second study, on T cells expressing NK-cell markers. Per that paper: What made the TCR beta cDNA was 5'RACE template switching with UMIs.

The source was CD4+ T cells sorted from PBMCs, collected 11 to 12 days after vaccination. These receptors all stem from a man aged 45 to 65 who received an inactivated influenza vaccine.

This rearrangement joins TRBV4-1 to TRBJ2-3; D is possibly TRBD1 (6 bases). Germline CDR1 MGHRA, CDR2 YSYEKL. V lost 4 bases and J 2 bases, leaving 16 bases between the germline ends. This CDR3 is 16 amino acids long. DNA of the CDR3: TGCGCCAGCAGCCGCCAGCCAGGGGTGGACACAGATACGCAGTATTTT. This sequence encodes CASSRQPGVDTDTQYF.

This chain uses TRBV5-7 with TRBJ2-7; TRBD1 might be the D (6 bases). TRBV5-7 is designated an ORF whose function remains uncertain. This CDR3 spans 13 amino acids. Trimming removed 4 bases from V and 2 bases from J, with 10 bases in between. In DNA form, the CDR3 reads TGTGCCAGCAGCGGGGACAACACCTACGAGCAGTACTTC. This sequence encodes CASSGDNTYEQYF.

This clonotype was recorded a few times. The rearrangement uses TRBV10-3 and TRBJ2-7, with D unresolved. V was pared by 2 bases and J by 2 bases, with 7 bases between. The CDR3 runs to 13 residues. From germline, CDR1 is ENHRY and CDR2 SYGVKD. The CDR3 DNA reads TGTGCCATCAGTGAGGTCAGCACCTACGAGCAGTACTTC. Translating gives CAISEVSTYEQYF.